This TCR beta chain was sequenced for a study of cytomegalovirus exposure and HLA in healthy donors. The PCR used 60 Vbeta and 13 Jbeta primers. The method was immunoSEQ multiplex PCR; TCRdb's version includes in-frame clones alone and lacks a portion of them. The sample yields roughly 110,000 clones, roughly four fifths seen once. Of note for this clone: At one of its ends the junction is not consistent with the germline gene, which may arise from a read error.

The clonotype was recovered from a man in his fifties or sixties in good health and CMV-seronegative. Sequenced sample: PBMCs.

The CDR3 is CASSAGRGWTGELFF. DNA for the CDR3: TGTGCTAGCAGCGCGGGACGGGGATGGACCGGGGAGCTGTTTTTT. V usage is TRBV7-7 and J usage is TRBJ2-2, with D maybe TRBD2 (6 bases). The CDR3 covers 15 residues. Germline V gene data show CDR1 as SSHAT and CDR2 as FNYEAQ (reference sequence).